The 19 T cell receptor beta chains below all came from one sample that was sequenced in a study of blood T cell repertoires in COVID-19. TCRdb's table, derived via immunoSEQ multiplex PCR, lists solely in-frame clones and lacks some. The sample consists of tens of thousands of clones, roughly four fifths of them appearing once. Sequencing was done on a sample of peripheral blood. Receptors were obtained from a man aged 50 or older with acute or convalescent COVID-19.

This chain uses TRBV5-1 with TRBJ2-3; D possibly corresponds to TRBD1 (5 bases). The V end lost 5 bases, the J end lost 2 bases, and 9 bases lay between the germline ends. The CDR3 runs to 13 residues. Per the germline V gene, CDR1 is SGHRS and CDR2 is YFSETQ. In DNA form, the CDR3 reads TGCGCCAGCAGGGGGCTAGTCACAGATACGCAGTATTTT. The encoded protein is CASRGLVTDTQYF. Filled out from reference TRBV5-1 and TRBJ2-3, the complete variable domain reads KAGVTQTPRYLIKTRGQQVTLSCSPISGHRSVSWYQQTPGQGLQFLFEYFSETQRNKGNFPGRFSGRQFSNSRSEMNVSTLELGDSALYLCASRGLVTDTQYFGPGTRLTVL.

For the CDR3, the DNA is TGTGCCAGCAGTGTCCCACAGAAAAGCTCCTACGAGCAGTACTTC. This gives the protein CASSVPQKSSYEQYF. V is TRBV6-2 or TRBV6-3 and J is TRBJ2-7; D unresolved. With 5 bases removed from V and 0 bases from J, the gap between germline ends came to 14 bases. The CDR3 contains 15 residues. Looked up from germline, CDR1 is MNHEY and CDR2 is SVGEGT.

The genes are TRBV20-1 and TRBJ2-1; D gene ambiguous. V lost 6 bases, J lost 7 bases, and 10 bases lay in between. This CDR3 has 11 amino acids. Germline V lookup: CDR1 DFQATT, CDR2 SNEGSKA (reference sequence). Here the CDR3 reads CSAPSRNEQFF. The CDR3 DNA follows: TGCAGTGCACCCAGCAGGAATGAGCAGTTCTTC.

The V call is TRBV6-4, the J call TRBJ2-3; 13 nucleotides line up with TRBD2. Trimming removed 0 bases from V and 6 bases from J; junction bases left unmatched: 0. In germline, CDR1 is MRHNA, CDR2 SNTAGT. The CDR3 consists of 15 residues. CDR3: CASSDSTSGGDTQYF. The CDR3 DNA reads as TGTGCCAGCAGTGACTCGACTAGCGGGGGGGATACGCAGTATTTT.

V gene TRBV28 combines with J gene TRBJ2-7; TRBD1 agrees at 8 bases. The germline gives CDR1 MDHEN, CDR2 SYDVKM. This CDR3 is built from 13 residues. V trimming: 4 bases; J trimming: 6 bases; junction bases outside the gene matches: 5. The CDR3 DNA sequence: TGTGCCAGCAGTTACAGGGGGTCAAGCGAGCAGTACTTC. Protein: CASSYRGSSEQYF.

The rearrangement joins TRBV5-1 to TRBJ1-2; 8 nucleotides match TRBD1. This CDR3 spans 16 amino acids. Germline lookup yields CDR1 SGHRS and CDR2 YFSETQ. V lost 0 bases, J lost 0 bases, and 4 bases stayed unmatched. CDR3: CASSLGQGRSNYGYTF. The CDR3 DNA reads TGCGCCAGCAGCTTGGGACAGGGGCGTTCTAACTATGGCTACACCTTC.

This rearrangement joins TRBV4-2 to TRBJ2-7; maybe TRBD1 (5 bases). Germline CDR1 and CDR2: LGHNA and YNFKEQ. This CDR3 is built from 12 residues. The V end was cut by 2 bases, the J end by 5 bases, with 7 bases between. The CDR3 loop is CASSQRRDEQYF. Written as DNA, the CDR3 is TGTGCCAGCAGCCAACGCAGGGACGAGCAGTACTTC.

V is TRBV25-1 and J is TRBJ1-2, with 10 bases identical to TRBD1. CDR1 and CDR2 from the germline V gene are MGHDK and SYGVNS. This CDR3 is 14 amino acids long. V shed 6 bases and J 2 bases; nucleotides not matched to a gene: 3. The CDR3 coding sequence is TGTGCCAGCAGCGAGGACAGGGGGAACTATGGCTACACCTTC. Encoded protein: CASSEDRGNYGYTF.

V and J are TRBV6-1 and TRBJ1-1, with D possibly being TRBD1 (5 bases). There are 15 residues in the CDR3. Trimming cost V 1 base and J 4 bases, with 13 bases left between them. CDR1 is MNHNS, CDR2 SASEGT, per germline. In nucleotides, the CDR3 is TGTGCCAGCAGTGAAGTCCTGGGGCGGAGCACTGAAGCTTTCTTT. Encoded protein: CASSEVLGRSTEAFF.

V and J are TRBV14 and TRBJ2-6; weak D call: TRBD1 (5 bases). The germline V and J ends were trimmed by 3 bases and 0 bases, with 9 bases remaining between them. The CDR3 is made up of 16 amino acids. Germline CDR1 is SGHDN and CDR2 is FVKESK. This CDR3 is CASSQDMLSGANVLTF. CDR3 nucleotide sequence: TGTGCCAGCAGCCAGGACATGCTCTCTGGGGCCAACGTCCTGACTTTC.

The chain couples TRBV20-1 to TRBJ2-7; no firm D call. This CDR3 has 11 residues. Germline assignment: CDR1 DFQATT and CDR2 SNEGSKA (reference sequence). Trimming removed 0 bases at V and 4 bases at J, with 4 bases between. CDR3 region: CSARDQYEQYF. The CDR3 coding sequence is TGCAGTGCTAGAGACCAGTACGAGCAGTACTTC.

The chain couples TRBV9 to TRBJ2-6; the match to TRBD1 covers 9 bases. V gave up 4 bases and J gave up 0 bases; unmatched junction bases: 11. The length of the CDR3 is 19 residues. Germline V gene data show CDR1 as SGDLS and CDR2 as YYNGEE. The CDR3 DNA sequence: TGTGCCAGCAGCCCCCCTCCCGGGACAGGGCGCTCTGGGGCCAACGTCCTGACTTTC. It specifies CASSPPPGTGRSGANVLTF.

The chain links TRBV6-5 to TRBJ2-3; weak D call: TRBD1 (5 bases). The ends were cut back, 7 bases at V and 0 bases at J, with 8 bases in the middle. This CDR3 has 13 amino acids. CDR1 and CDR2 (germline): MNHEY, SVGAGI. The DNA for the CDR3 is TGTGCCAGCACCCGACAGAGCACAGATACGCAGTATTTT. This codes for CASTRQSTDTQYF.

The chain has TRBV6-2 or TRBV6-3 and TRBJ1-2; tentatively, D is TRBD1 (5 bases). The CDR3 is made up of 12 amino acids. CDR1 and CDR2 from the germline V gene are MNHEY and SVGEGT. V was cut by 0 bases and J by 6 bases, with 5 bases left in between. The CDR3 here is CASSYSDNGYTF. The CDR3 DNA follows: TGTGCCAGCAGTTACTCGGACAATGGCTACACCTTC.

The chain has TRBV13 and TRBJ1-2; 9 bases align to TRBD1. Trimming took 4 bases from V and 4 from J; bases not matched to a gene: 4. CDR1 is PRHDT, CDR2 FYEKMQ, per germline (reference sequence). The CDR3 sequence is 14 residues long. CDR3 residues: CASSSTGGSYGYTF. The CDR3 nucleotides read TGTGCCAGCAGCTCTACAGGGGGCAGCTATGGCTACACCTTC.

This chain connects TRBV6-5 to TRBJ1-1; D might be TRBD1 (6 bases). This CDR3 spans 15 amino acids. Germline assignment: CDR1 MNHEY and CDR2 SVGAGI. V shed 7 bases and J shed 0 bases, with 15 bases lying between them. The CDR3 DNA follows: TGTGCCAGCACCGCACAGGGAAAAATGAACACTGAAGCTTTCTTT. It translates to CASTAQGKMNTEAFF.

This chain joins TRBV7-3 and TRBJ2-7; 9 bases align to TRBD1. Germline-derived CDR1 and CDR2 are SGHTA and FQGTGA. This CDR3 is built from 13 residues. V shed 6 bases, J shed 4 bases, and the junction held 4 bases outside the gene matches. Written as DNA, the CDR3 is TGTGCCAGCAGTTTAGACAGGGGGTACGAGCAGTACTTC. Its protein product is CASSLDRGYEQYF.

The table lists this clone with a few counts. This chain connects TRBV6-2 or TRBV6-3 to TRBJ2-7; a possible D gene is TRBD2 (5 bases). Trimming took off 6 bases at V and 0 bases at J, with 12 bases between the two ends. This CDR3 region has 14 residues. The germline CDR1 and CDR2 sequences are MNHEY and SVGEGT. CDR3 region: CASSPWAGSYEQYF. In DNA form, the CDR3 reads TGTGCCAGCAGCCCCTGGGCGGGCTCCTACGAGCAGTACTTC.

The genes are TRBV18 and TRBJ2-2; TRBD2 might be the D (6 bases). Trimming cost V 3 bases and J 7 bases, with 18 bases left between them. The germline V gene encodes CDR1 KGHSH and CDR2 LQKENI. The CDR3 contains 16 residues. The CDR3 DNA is TGTGCCAGCTCACCTAGCGGATCCGGCGGGATCGGGGAGCTGTTTTTT. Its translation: CASSPSGSGGIGELFF.